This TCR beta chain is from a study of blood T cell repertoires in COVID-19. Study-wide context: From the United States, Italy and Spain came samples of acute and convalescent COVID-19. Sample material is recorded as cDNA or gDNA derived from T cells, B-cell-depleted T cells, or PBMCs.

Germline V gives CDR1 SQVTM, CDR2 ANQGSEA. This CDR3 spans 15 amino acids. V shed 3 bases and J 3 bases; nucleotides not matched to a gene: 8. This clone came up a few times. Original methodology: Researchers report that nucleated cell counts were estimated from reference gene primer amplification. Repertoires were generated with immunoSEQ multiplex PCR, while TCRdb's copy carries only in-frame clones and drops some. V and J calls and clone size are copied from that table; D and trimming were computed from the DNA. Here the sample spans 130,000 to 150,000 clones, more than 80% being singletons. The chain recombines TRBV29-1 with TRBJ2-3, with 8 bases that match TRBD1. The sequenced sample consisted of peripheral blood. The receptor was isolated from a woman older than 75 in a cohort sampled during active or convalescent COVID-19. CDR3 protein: CSVEGDRKATDTQYF. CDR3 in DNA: TGCAGCGTTGAGGGGGACAGGAAGGCGACAGATACGCAGTATTTT.